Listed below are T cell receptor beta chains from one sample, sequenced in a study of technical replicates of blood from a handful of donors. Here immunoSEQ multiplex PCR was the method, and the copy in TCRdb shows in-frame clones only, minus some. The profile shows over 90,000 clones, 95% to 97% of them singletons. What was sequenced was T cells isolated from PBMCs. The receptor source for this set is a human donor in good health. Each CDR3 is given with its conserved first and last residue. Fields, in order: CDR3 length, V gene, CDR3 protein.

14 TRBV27 CASSLRQFGYEQYF
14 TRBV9 CASSVGGSSYEQYF
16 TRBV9 CASSGSGTSGYNEQFF
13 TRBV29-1 CSAADRLNTEAFF
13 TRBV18 CASSAGGPTEAFF
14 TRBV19 CASSMGGGYNEQFF
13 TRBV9 CASSLDTNYGYTF
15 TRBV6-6 CASRWTSGSTDTQYF
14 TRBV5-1 CASWPQGLNNEQFF
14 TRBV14 CASSQVIGGSEQFF
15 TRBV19 CASSETAATNEKLFF
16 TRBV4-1 CASSQEGWGTEDGYTF
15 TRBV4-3 CASSQVASSYNEQFF
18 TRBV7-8 CASSFYPPGVSSGNTIYF
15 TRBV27 CASSLSTSSSYEQYF
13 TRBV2 CASSPQREYEQYF
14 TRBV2 CASLDLVRGDTQYF
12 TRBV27 CASGQSTDTQYF
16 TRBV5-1 CASSREIYSGVREAFF
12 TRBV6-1 CASRTKNTEAFF
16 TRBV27 CASSWGGPNPGNTIYF
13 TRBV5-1 CASSFAGNTEAFF
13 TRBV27 CASSQGFLRGYTF
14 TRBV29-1 CSVERGQGINEQYF
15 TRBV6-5 CASSYWTSGTDTQYF
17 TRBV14 CASSQVSLDSSTDTQYF
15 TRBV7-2 CASSPQAGGTDTQYF
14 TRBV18 CASSPPGQGTEAFF
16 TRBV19 CASGRLAGGSYNEQFF
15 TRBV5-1 CASSLGTSGYYEQYF
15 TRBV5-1 CASSLGWTSWDTQYF
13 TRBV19 CASSIIAKREQYF
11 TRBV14 CASSVTYEQYF
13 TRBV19 CASSSRDPYEQYF
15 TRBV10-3 CAISGAGIKSYEQYF
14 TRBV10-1 CASSLAGDTGELFF
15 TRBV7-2 CASSLGTSGRYEQYF
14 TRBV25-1 CASAEGRYNQPQHF
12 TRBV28 CASSRRGLGYTF